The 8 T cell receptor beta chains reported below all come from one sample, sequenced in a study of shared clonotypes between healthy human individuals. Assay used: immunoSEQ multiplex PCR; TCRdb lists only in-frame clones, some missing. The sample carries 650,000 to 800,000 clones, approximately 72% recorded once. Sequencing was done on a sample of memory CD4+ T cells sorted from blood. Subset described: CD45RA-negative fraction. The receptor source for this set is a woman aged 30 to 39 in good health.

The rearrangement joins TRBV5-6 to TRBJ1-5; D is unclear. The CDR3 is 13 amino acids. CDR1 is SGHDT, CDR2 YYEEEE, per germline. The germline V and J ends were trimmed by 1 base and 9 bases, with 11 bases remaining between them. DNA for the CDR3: TGTGCCAGCAGCTTGAATCCCACAAGGCCCCAGCATTTT. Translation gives CASSLNPTRPQHF.

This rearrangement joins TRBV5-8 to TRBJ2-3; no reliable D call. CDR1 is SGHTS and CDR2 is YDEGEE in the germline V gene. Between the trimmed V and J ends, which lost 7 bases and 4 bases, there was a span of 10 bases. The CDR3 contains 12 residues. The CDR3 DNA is TGTGCCAGCGCCCAATCAGCAGATACGCAGTATTTT. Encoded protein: CASAQSADTQYF. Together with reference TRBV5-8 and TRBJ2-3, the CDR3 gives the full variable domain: EAGVTQSPTHLIKTRGQQATLRCSPISGHTSVYWYQQALGLGLQFLLWYDEGEERNRGNFPPRFSGRQFPNYSSELNVNALELEDSALYLCASAQSADTQYFGPGTRLTVL.

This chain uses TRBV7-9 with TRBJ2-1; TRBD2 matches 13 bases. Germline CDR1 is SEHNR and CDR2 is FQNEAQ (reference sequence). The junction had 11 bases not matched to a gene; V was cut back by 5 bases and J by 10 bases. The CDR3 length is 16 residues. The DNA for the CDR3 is TGTGCCAGCAGCGCAAAACTAGCGGGAGGGCCTGGAGAGCAGTTCTTC. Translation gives CASSAKLAGGPGEQFF.

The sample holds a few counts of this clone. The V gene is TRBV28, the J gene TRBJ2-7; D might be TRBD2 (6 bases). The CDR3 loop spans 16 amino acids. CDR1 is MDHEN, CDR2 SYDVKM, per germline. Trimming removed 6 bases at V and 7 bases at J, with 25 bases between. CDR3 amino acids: CASSQLGAGRSKEQYF. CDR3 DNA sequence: TGTGCCAGCAGCCAGCTCGGGGCGGGACGGTCGAAAGAGCAGTACTTC.

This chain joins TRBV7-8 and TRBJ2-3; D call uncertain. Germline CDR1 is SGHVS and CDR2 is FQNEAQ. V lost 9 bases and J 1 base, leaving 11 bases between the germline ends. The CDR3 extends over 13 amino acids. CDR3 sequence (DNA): TGTGCCAGTTTAGGCAGAGGCACAGATACGCAGTATTTT. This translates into CASLGRGTDTQYF.

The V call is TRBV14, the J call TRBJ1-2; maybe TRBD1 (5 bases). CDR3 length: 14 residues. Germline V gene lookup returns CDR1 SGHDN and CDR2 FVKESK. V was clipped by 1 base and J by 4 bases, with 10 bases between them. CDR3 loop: CASSQARVSYGYTF. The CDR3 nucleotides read TGTGCCAGCAGCCAAGCCAGGGTGAGCTATGGCTACACCTTC.

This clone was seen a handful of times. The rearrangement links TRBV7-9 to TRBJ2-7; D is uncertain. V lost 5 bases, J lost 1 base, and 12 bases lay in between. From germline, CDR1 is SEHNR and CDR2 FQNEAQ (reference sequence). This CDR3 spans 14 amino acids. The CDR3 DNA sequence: TGTGCCAGCAGCCAGCAGGCGGATTCCTACGAGCAGTACTTC. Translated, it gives CASSQQADSYEQYF.

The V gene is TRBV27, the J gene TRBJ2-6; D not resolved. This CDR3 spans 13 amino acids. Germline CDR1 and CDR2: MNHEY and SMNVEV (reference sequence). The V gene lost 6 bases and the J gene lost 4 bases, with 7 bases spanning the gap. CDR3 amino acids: CASSPLGANVLTF. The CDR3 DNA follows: TGTGCCAGCAGCCCCCTCGGGGCCAACGTCCTGACTTTC.